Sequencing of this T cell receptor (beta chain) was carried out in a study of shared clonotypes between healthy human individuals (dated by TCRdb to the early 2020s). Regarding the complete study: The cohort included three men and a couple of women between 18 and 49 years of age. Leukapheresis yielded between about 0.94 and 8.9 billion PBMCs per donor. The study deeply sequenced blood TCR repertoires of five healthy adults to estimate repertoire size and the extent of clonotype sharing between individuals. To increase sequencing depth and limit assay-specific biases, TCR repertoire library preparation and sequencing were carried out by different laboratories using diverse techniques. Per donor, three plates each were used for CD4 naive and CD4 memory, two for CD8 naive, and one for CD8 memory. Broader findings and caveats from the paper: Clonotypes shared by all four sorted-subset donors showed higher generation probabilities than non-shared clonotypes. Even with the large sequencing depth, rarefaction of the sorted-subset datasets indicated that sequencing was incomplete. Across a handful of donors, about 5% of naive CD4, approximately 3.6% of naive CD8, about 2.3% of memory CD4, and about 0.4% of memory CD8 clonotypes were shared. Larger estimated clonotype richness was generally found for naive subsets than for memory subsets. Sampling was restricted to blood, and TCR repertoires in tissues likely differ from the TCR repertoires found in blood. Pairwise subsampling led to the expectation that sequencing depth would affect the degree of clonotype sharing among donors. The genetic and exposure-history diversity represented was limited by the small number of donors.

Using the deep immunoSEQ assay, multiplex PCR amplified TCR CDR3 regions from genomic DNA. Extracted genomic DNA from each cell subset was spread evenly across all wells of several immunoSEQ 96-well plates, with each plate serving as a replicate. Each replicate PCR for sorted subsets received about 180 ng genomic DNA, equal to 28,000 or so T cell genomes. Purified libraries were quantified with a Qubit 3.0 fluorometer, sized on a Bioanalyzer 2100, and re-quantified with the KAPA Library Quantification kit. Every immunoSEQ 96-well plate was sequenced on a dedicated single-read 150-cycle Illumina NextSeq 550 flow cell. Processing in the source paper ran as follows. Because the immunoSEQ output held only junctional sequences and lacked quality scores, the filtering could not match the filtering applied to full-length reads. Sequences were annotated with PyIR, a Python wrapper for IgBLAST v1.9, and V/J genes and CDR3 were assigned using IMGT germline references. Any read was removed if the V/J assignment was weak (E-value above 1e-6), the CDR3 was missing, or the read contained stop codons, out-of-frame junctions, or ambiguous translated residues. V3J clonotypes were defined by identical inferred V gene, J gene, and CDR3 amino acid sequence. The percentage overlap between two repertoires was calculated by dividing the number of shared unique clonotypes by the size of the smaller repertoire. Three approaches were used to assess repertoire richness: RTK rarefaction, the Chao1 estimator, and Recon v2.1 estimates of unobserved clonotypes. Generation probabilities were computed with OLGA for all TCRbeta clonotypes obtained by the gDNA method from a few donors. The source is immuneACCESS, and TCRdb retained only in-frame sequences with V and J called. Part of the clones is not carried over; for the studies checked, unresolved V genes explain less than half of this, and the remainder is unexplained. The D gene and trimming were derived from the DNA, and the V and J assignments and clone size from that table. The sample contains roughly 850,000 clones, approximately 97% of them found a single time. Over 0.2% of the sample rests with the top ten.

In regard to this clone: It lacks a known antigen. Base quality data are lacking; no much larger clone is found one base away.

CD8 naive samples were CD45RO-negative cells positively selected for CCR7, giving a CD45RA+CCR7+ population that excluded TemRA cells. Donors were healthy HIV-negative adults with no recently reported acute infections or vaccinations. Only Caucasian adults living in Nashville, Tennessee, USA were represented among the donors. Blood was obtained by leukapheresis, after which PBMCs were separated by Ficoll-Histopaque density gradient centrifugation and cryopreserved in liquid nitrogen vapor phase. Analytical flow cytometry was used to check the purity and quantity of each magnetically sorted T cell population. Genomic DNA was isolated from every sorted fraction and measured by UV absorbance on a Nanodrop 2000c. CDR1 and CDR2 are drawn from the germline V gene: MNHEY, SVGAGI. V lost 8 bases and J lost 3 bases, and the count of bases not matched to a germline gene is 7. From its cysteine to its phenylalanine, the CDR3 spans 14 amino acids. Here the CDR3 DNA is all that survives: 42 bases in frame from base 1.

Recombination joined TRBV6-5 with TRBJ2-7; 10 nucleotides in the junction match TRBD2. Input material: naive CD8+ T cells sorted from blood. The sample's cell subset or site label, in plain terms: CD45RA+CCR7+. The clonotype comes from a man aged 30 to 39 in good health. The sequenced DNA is TGTGCCAGCTCAGCGGGAGGGTATAGCTACGAGCAGTACTTC. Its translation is CASSAGGYSYEQYF.